This T cell receptor beta chain was sequenced during a study of vaccination effects on CD4 cells after COVID-19. As regards this clone: Its specificity is unknown.

Regarding the study as a whole: Long after vaccination, the clones induced by infection and by vaccine shrank markedly in size. The study got few convalescent patients and did not collect any early post-infection timepoints.

Clones were sequenced by immunoSEQ multiplex PCR, and TCRdb holds only the in-frame ones, with some missing. The sample shows about 68,000 clones, 80% of them seen only once. Before any sequencing was done, the ViraFEST assay used viral peptide pools to expand antigen-specific CD4+ T cells. When about ten days of culture had elapsed, CD4+ T cells were isolated. Vaccinated recipients, who were negative for nucleocapsid antibodies, had no history of SARS-CoV-2 infection. Every well housed around 2.1 million PBMC, which grew in culture alongside about 10 IU/ml IL-2 and approximately 10 ug/ml peptides. The authors replaced half the medium with IL-2 medium on days 3 and 7. This clonotype was obtained from a human donor who received a COVID-19 vaccine. The sequenced sample was CD4+ T cells from PBMCs cultured with SARS-CoV-2 spike peptides, obtained before COVID-19 vaccination.

This chain's CDR3 is CASSLASGNNEKLFF. DNA for the CDR3: TGTGCCAGCAGCTTAGCTTCTGGAAATAATGAAAAACTGTTTTTT. The chain joins TRBV7-2 to TRBJ1-4; the D is unclear. The CDR3 totals 15 residues. V was pared by 0 bases and J by 4 bases, with 9 bases between. Germline values: CDR1 SGHTA, CDR2 FQGNSA.